The clone carrying this T cell receptor beta chain was seen only a few times. What it binds is not known. The CDR3 contains 13 residues. The V end lost 5 bases, the J end lost 5 bases, and 12 bases lay between the germline ends. The data are from a study of identical twins. Study-level findings and limits: The more abundant beta clonotypes in cord blood had fewer insertions, and memory repertoires did not show this. Conclusions were drawn cross-sectionally by statistical analysis, without following the same donors.

Via MiXCR, TCRdb re-called the 5' RACE reads, giving one row per CDR3 protein. The repertoire holds 550,000 to 800,000 distinct CDR3 sequences, with roughly 7.1% as singletons. The same specimen was also included in a second study, on yellow fever vaccine responses in identical twins.

The chain employs TRBV12-3 or TRBV12-4 and TRBJ2-5; a possible D gene is TRBD2 (5 bases). The TCR was taken from a woman younger than 30 in good health. Source material: PBMCs. The CDR3 reads CASSTAWRETQYF. DNA of the CDR3: TGTGCCAGCAGTACGGCCTGGAGGGAGACCCAGTACTTC.